Shown below are 14 T cell receptor beta chains from a single sample sequenced in a study of shared T cell receptors in the human thymus. Profiled with immunoSEQ multiplex PCR; TCRdb holds only in-frame clones, not every one. The profile covers about 380,000 clones, with approximately 95% appearing a single time and around 0.019% taken by the ten largest. Sequencing used thymocytes. Every receptor here comes from a human donor.

The CDR3 is CASSAEQGRDEQYF. CDR3 in DNA: TGTGCCAGCAGTGCAGAACAGGGGCGGGACGAGCAGTACTTC. The chain carries TRBV6-4 and TRBJ2-7; the match to TRBD1 covers 7 bases. The length of the CDR3 is 14 residues. V dropped 4 bases and J dropped 5; count of bases not matched to a gene: 8. Germline lookup yields CDR1 MRHNA and CDR2 SNTAGT.

The genes are TRBV6-5 and TRBJ1-4; no reliable D call. Deletions cut 0 bases from V and 8 bases from J, with 10 bases between. This CDR3 region has 14 residues. Germline V CDR1 and CDR2: MNHEY, SVGAGI. The CDR3 is CASSYSADEEKLFF. CDR3 nucleotide sequence: TGTGCCAGCAGTTACTCCGCGGATGAGGAAAAACTGTTTTTT.

V usage is TRBV27 and J usage is TRBJ1-4; D possibly corresponds to TRBD1 (6 bases). The V gene lost 9 bases and the J gene lost 4 bases, with 12 bases spanning the gap. The CDR3 length is 13 residues. The germline V gene encodes CDR1 MNHEY and CDR2 SMNVEV (reference sequence). CDR3 nucleotide sequence: TGTGCCAGTAAGGGCAGGGGTAATGAAAAACTGTTTTTT. Its translation: CASKGRGNEKLFF.

The rearrangement links TRBV28 to TRBJ2-6, with D possibly being TRBD1 (5 bases). Trimming removed 5 bases at V and 0 bases at J, with 17 bases between. The CDR3 extends over 18 amino acids. Germline V gene sequence: CDR1 MDHEN, CDR2 SYDVKM. The CDR3 region is CASSRANRLTSGANVLTF. DNA of the CDR3: TGTGCCAGCAGTAGGGCCAACAGGCTTACCTCTGGGGCCAACGTCCTGACTTTC. Drawing the rest from reference TRBV28 and TRBJ2-6, the complete variable domain is DVKVTQSSRYLVKRTGEKVFLECVQDMDHENMFWYRQDPGLGLRLIYFSYDVKMKEKGDIPEGYSVSREKKERFSLILESASTNQTSMYLCASSRANRLTSGANVLTFGAGSRLTVL.

This clone was counted once. The J gene is TRBJ2-7, the V gene TRBV5-1; 13 bases map to TRBD2. The junction had 4 bases not matched to a gene; V was cut back by 4 bases and J by 6 bases. The V gene's germline CDR1 is SGHRS and CDR2 YFSETQ. This CDR3 has 14 residues. CDR3 residues: CASSPGTSGTEQYF. The CDR3 DNA follows: TGCGCCAGCAGCCCCGGGACTAGCGGGACCGAGCAGTACTTC.

This clone appeared a few times. CDR3 in amino acids: CASSQDEGCRFNNEQFF. CDR3 DNA sequence: TGTGCCAGCAGCCAAGATGAAGGCTGTAGATTCAACAATGAGCAGTTCTTC. J is TRBJ2-1 and V is TRBV4-2, with D hard to call. Germline lookup yields CDR1 LGHNA and CDR2 YNFKEQ. V was trimmed by 0 bases and J by 5 bases, leaving 17 bases between them. The CDR3 is made up of 17 amino acids.

This sequence joins TRBV12-5 and TRBJ2-1, with D hard to call. This CDR3 spans 14 amino acids. V was clipped by 4 bases and J by 3 bases, with 10 bases between them. Per the germline V gene, CDR1 is LGHNT and CDR2 is FRNRAP. Here the CDR3 reads CASGSTRIYNEQFF. In DNA form, the CDR3 reads TGTGCTAGTGGTTCGACTCGAATCTACAATGAGCAGTTCTTC.

The chain is built from TRBV28 and TRBJ2-7; tentatively, D is TRBD1 (5 bases). Trimming cost V 6 bases and J 1 base, with 13 bases left between them. This CDR3 spans 14 amino acids. Germline CDR1 MDHEN, CDR2 SYDVKM. CDR3 residues: CASRLQGFSYEQYF. The DNA for the CDR3 is TGTGCCAGCAGATTGCAGGGTTTTTCCTACGAGCAGTACTTC. Supplemented by reference TRBV28 and TRBJ2-7, the full variable domain reads DVKVTQSSRYLVKRTGEKVFLECVQDMDHENMFWYRQDPGLGLRLIYFSYDVKMKEKGDIPEGYSVSREKKERFSLILESASTNQTSMYLCASRLQGFSYEQYFGPGTRLTVT.

The CDR3 sequence: CASSLAWTTYGYTF. The CDR3 DNA reads TGTGCCAGCAGCTTAGCGTGGACAACCTATGGCTACACCTTC. The rearrangement links TRBV7-9 to TRBJ1-2, with a tentative D call TRBD1 (5 bases). CDR1 is SEHNR, CDR2 FQNEAQ, per germline (reference sequence). Trimming left V 0 bases short and J 4 bases short, with 9 bases between. The CDR3 sequence is 14 residues long.

The chain links TRBV23-1 to TRBJ1-5; TRBD1 matches 8 bases. TRBV23-1 is given ORF status, its function remaining uncertain. The V segment lost 2 bases and the J segment 7 bases; nucleotides outside the gene matches: 10. The CDR3 spans 16 residues. Written as DNA, the CDR3 is TGCGCCAGCAGTCAACGGGACAGGTTCTCTCTACAGCCCCAGCATTTT. This gives the protein CASSQRDRFSLQPQHF.

The V call is TRBV5-4, the J call TRBJ2-3; D remains ambiguous. The CDR3 length is 16 residues. V was pared by 4 bases and J by 3 bases, with 18 bases between. The V gene's germline CDR1 is SGHNT and CDR2 YYREEE (reference sequence). CDR3 DNA sequence: TGTGCCAGCAGCCGCGTGATCGGAAATCGGACAGATACGCAGTATTTT. This encodes CASSRVIGNRTDTQYF.

CDR3 in DNA: TGTGCCAGCAGCTCCAGCGTAAAACTCTCCTACGAGCAGTACTTC. It yields the protein CASSSSVKLSYEQYF. This chain joins TRBV5-6 and TRBJ2-7; no reliable D call. Between the trimmed V and J ends, which lost 3 bases and 0 bases, there was a span of 13 bases. The CDR3 extends over 15 amino acids. Germline CDR1 and CDR2: SGHDT and YYEEEE.

The chain joins TRBV18 to TRBJ2-7; the D gene could be TRBD1 or TRBD2 (5 bases each). In germline, CDR1 is KGHSH, CDR2 LQKENI. Trimming took 4 bases from V and 3 from J, leaving 16 bases between them. This CDR3 region has 15 residues. The CDR3 is CASSRSGMRGYEQYF. DNA of the CDR3: TGTGCCAGCTCACGCAGCGGAATGAGGGGCTACGAGCAGTACTTC.

V and J are TRBV6-4 and TRBJ1-1, with TRBD1 as a possible D gene (6 bases). CDR3 length equals 13 residues. Germline V gene data show CDR1 as MRHNA and CDR2 as SNTAGT. V gave up 6 bases and J gave up 1 base, with 9 bases separating them. CDR3 in DNA: TGTGCCAGCAGAGAACAGGGGAACACTGAAGCTTTCTTT. Its translation is CASREQGNTEAFF.